The rows below give T cell receptor beta chains drawn from one sample of a study of graft-versus-host responses after intestinal transplantation. Antigens for these TCRs are unknown. Measured with immunoSEQ multiplex PCR; TCRdb has only the in-frame clones, and not every one. This sample has some 88,000 clones; approximately 94% occur once, and the top ten carry about 2%. Sequencing used unstimulated CD8+ T cells sorted from spleen or lymph node cells, obtained before intestinal transplant. The receptors here all came from a human donor who received an intestinal transplant. The CDR3 runs from the conserved cysteine through the conserved F or W. Each record gives: J gene, V gene, clone size, D gene, CDR3 DNA, CDR3 protein. A D gene is named only where the DNA matches it firmly. For some rows the clone size is stated as once, few or many, or as a class when expanded; others skip it.

TRBJ1-2 TRBV29-1 once TRBD1 TGCAGCGCCCCTTCCGGGACAGGGGGCCTCTCTAAATTTGGCTACACCTTC CSAPSGTGGLSKFGYTF
TRBJ2-7 TRBV5-4 - - TGTGCCAGCAGCTACGCCCCAAGGGGCGGCGAGCAGTACTTC CASSYAPRGGEQYF
TRBJ2-1 TRBV5-1 - TRBD2 TGCGCCAGCAGCTTGTACCCTAGCGGGGAAAGCTCCTACAATGAGCAGTTCTTC CASSLYPSGESSYNEQFF
TRBJ1-5 TRBV27 - TRBD1 TGTGCCAGCAGTCCAGGGGGTCAGCCCCAGCATTTT CASSPGGQPQHF
TRBJ1-5 TRBV12-5 - - TGTGCTAGTGGTTTGGAAATAGGGAGCCAACCTACGCGCGATAGCAATCAGCCCCAGCATTTT CASGLEIGSQPTRDSNQPQHF
TRBJ2-1 TRBV7-9 - - TGTGCCAGCAGCGACCTAGTTGAGCAGTTCTTC CASSDLVEQFF
TRBJ2-5 TRBV4-2 - - TGTGCCAGCAGCCAAGTTTGGCGGTTTGAAGAGACCCAGTACTTC CASSQVWRFEETQYF
TRBJ2-1 TRBV5-5 once - TGTGCCAGCAGCTGGGCAGGGAATGAGCAGTTCTTC CASSWAGNEQFF
TRBJ1-5 TRBV28 - TRBD1 TGTGCCAGCAAGAGCACAGGGGGCCCTCAGCCCCAGCATTTT CASKSTGGPQPQHF
TRBJ1-1 TRBV19 - - TGTGCCAGTAGTATAGCCACAGTGCTGAACACTGAAGCTTTCTTT CASSIATVLNTEAFF
TRBJ2-1 TRBV7-2 - TRBD2 TGTGCCAGCAGCTTAGAGAGCGGGGGGGCGCGGAATGAGCAGTTCTTC CASSLESGGARNEQFF
TRBJ2-7 TRBV4-1 - - TGCGCCAGCAGCCAAATAAAGGGGCCCTCCTACGAGCAGTACTTC CASSQIKGPSYEQYF
TRBJ1-2 TRBV2 - TRBD1 TGTGCCAGCACGTCTGGACAGGTAGTATTAGGCTACACCTTC CASTSGQVVLGYTF
TRBJ2-1 TRBV6-5 - - TGTGCCAGCAGTACGGGTTCCAGCTCCTACAATGAGCAGTTCTTC CASSTGSSSYNEQFF
TRBJ2-1 TRBV9 - - TGTGCCAGCAGCGTAGCGGCGACAACGAGCAATGAGCAGTTCTTC CASSVAATTSNEQFF
TRBJ1-5 TRBV6-6 once - TGTGCCAGCAGTTACCGACCAGGGGAAAATCAGCCCCAGCATTTT CASSYRPGENQPQHF
TRBJ2-1 TRBV19 once TRBD2 TGTGCCAGTACCAACACGGGACTAGCGGGGGGCCTTTTCCAGGACAATGAGCAGTTCTTC CASTNTGLAGGLFQDNEQFF
TRBJ1-5 TRBV7-2 - - TGTGCCAGCAGCGGTGAGGGGAGGGGAGAACAGCCCCAGCATTTT CASSGEGRGEQPQHF
TRBJ1-1 TRBV5-6 - TRBD1 TGTGCCAGCAGCGTGCCTACAGGGGTTGACACTGAAGCTTTCTTT CASSVPTGVDTEAFF
TRBJ2-7 TRBV30 - TRBD1 TGTGCCTGGAGTAGGTTTGGGACAGGGACCTACGAGCAGTACTTC CAWSRFGTGTYEQYF
TRBJ2-6 TRBV4-3 once - TGCGCCATTTGCGGGGACAGCCTGTACCCCTCTCTTCCTGGGGCCAACGTCCTGACTTTC CAICGDSLYPSLPGANVLTF
TRBJ2-3 TRBV11-2 - - TGTGCCAGCAGCTTAGTTAAGGGGGGGGGTACAGATACGCAGTATTTT CASSLVKGGGTDTQYF
TRBJ1-6 TRBV7-9 - - TGTGCCAGCAGCTCTTCGTCCCTCGATTCACCCCTCCACTTT CASSSSSLDSPLHF
TRBJ2-1 TRBV5-1 - - TGCGCCAGCAGCCAGGAGGGCAGGAACCTCTACAATGAGCAGTTCTTC CASSQEGRNLYNEQFF
TRBJ1-2 TRBV6-1 - TRBD1 TGTGCCAGCAGGCCGGGACAGGGGAAGGGCTACACCTTC CASRPGQGKGYTF
TRBJ2-1 TRBV5-8 - TRBD2 TGTGCCAGCAGCTCAAGCGGGGGAGGGTCTTACTACAATGAGCAGTTCTTC CASSSSGGGSYYNEQFF
TRBJ1-2 TRBV5-8 once - TGTGCCAGCAGCTATACCGGGACAACTAACTATGGCTACACCTTC CASSYTGTTNYGYTF
TRBJ2-7 TRBV12-5 - - TGTGCTAGTTCAGGGGTCCACGAGCAGTACTTC CASSGVHEQYF
TRBJ2-2 TRBV30 - - TGTGCCTGGAGTCCCTCCTGGACATTGAACACCGGGGAGCTGTTTTTT CAWSPSWTLNTGELFF
TRBJ1-3 TRBV10-1 - - TGCGCCAGCAGTGATACTCGCTCTGGAAACACCATATATTTT CASSDTRSGNTIYF
TRBJ1-2 TRBV30 - TRBD1 TGTGCCTGGAGGAATTTAGCAGGACAGGGTAATATCTATGGCTACACCTTC CAWRNLAGQGNIYGYTF
TRBJ2-3 TRBV30 - TRBD2 TGTGCCTGGTCCCGTAGCGGGGGGGGAGATACGCAGTATTTT CAWSRSGGGDTQYF
TRBJ2-2 TRBV4-1 - TRBD2 TGCGCCAGCAGCCACAACTCCGGGGGGATCGGGGAGCTGTTTTTT CASSHNSGGIGELFF
TRBJ2-2 TRBV7-9 - TRBD2 TGTGCCAGCAGCTTGTCCGGGACTAGTGGCCCCGGGGAGCTGTTTTTT CASSLSGTSGPGELFF
TRBJ2-1 TRBV29-1 - TRBD2 TGCAGCGTTGAGGGACTAGCGGGGGTGGGTGAGCAGTTCTTC CSVEGLAGVGEQFF
TRBJ2-7 TRBV4-1 - - TGCGCCAGCAGCCAAGGGGCAGGGGGGTACGAGCAGTACTTC CASSQGAGGYEQYF
TRBJ1-1 TRBV7-9 - TRBD1 TGTGCCACCTATCGACAGGGGAGGGGCACTGAAGCTTTCTTT CATYRQGRGTEAFF
TRBJ2-7 TRBV7-6 - - TGTGCCAGCAGCTTAGCGCCAGGGGAGTCCTACGAGCAGTACTTC CASSLAPGESYEQYF
TRBJ2-3 TRBV10-2 - TRBD2 TGCGCCAGCAGTGAGTGGTTCGAGCGGGGAAGCACAGATACGCAGTATTTT CASSEWFERGSTDTQYF
TRBJ2-3 TRBV6-5 - - TGTGCCAGCAGCCAGACAGGCTCGATCACAGATACGCAGTATTTT CASSQTGSITDTQYF
TRBJ1-2 TRBV7-9 - TRBD1 TGTGCCAGCAGGCTACTCGGACAGGCTTCCGATGGCTACACCTTC CASRLLGQASDGYTF
TRBJ1-1 TRBV2 - - TGTGCCAGCACGGACAGATCGAACACTGAAGCTTTCTTT CASTDRSNTEAFF
TRBJ1-2 TRBV29-1 - TRBD1 TGCAGCGTTAATCAGGGGGGCCTGGACAACTATGGCTACACCTTC CSVNQGGLDNYGYTF
TRBJ2-3 TRBV27 - - TGTGCCAGCAGGTCGGGGACTAGCACAGATACGCAGTATTTT CASRSGTSTDTQYF
TRBJ1-5 TRBV4-3 - TRBD1 TGCGCCAGCAGCCAAGGGGCAGGGGGTCAGCCCCAGCATTTT CASSQGAGGQPQHF
TRBJ2-7 TRBV4-3 - - TGCGCCAGCAGCCTCAACGGCGGTTACTCCTACGAGCAGTACTTC CASSLNGGYSYEQYF
TRBJ2-7 TRBV2 - - TGTGCCAGCAGTGAAATCGGGGTCGAGCAGTACTTC CASSEIGVEQYF
TRBJ1-3 TRBV7-9 - - TGTGCCAGCAGCCCCCCGGGGGGCTCTGGAAACACCATATATTTT CASSPPGGSGNTIYF
TRBJ1-2 TRBV29-1 - - TGCAGCGTTGACGAAGGTCCTGAGGGTGGCTACACCTTC CSVDEGPEGGYTF
TRBJ2-7 TRBV7-9 - - TGTGCCAGCAGCTTATTGTCAGGGTATGACGAGCAGTACTTC CASSLLSGYDEQYF
TRBJ1-5 TRBV30 - TRBD1 TGTGCCCACATGTGGAGACAGGGGGATCAGCCCCAGCATTTT CAHMWRQGDQPQHF
TRBJ2-6 TRBV4-1 - TRBD1 TGCGCCAGCAGCCAAGAAGGGACAGACTCTGGGGCCAACGTCCTGACTTTC CASSQEGTDSGANVLTF
TRBJ1-4 TRBV15 - TRBD1 TGTGCCACCAGCAGGGTACTTACCGGGACAGATGAAAAACTGTTTTTT CATSRVLTGTDEKLFF